This TCR beta chain was captured by sequencing in a study of T cells in Graves' hyperthyroidism and ophthalmopathy. Of note for this clonotype: At one end, the junction sequence differs from germline, possibly due to a read error.

Patients showing uncontrolled infection, other autoimmune disease, pregnancy or lactation were ineligible. Researchers took RNA transcripts and amplified the TCR beta CDR3 regions from them. During a first-round RT-PCR of the TCR CDR3, the HTBI primer set was used. Via MiXCR, TCRdb re-called the multiplex PCR reads, giving one row per CDR3 protein. The table has more than 500,000 distinct CDR3 sequences, 46% seen once. CDR1 and CDR2 (germline): WSHSY, SAAADI. This CDR3 has 14 amino acids. Sequenced sample: peripheral blood or thyroid tissue (not recorded which). This chain links TRBV10-2 with TRBJ2-7; 9 bases align to TRBD2. This TCR derives from an adult woman with Graves' disease, either hyperthyroidism or ophthalmopathy (not recorded which). CDR3 nucleotides: TGTGCCAGCAGCCCGTGGCGGGAGGGCTACGAGCAGTACTTC. It translates to CASSPWREGYEQYF.